These 15 T cell receptor beta chains were all obtained from the same sample, sequenced in a study of T cell responses to AZD1222 COVID-19 vaccine (dated by TCRdb to the early 2020s). Library construction relied on the immunoSEQ multiplex PCR assay. Imported from immuneACCESS, the table was reduced by TCRdb to in-frame sequences with V and J called. These copies leave out some clones; in studies compared against another copy, an unresolved V gene accounts for under half, and the cause of the remainder is not known. The sample table lists some 100,000 clones, roughly 93% of them with a count of one. 20% to 25% of the sample is in the top ten clones. The meaning of the sample's time point label: baseline before first vaccination. Sequencing used peripheral blood, obtained on day 0 of AZD1222 vaccination. These receptors all come from an adult in good health.

The chain combines TRBV6-5 with TRBJ2-7, with a tentative D call TRBD2 (6 bases). Germline CDR1 reads MNHEY; CDR2 reads SVGAGI. Deletions cut 11 bases from V and 3 bases from J, with 14 bases between. CDR3 length: 12 amino acids. The CDR3 loop reads CAGGTGNYEQYF. CDR3 coding DNA: TGTGCCGGAGGGACCGGCAACTACGAGCAGTACTTC.

The chain carries TRBV5-1 and TRBJ1-1; possibly TRBD1 for D (5 bases). The CDR3 has 13 residues. Germline values: CDR1 SGHRS, CDR2 YFSETQ. V dropped 2 bases and J dropped 5 bases, with 10 bases sitting between them. For the CDR3, the DNA is TGCGCCAGCAGCTTAGGGGCTAGGACTGAAGCTTTCTTT. Protein product: CASSLGARTEAFF.

This clone occurred once. This chain uses TRBV9 with TRBJ2-1, with 11 bases matching TRBD2. The J segment lost 3 bases and the V segment lost 3 bases, leaving 2 bases of the junction unmatched. The CDR3 runs to 15 residues. In germline, CDR1 is SGDLS, CDR2 YYNGEE. Here the CDR3 DNA reads TGTGCCAGCAGCGCTAGCGGGGGGTTCTACAATGAGCAGTTCTTC. Protein: CASSASGGFYNEQFF.

The chain couples TRBV3-1 (or the pseudogene TRBV3-2) to TRBJ2-5, with D possibly matching TRBD1 (5 bases). This CDR3 contains 11 residues. The germline CDR1 and CDR2 sequences are LGHDT and YNNKEL (reference sequence). V dropped 4 bases and J dropped 14 bases, with 14 bases sitting between them. CDR3 bases: TGTGCCAGCAGCCCTACTCAGGGCGGCTACTTC. Translating gives CASSPTQGGYF.

V and J are TRBV11-1 and TRBJ1-1; no definite D call. Germline CDR1 reads SGHAT; CDR2 reads FQDESV (reference sequence). This CDR3 comprises 14 residues. Trimming removed 1 base from V and 1 base from J, with 7 bases in between. The CDR3 coding sequence is TGTGCCAGCAGCTTAGGACACCAGAACACTGAAGCTTTCTTT. It is translated as CASSLGHQNTEAFF.

The gene calls are TRBV5-6 and TRBJ2-3; D might be TRBD1 (5 bases). Trimming removed 3 bases from V and 3 bases from J, with 20 bases in between. There are 17 residues in the CDR3. Per the germline V gene, CDR1 is SGHDT and CDR2 is YYEEEE. The CDR3 bases are TGTGCCAGCAGCTCCTTCAGGGATTCAGTTGGTACAGATACGCAGTATTTT. Encoded protein: CASSSFRDSVGTDTQYF. The complete variable domain, with remaining parts taken from reference TRBV5-6 and TRBJ2-3, reads DAGVTQSPTHLIKTRGQQVTLRCSPKSGHDTVSWYQQALGQGPQFIFQYYEEEERQRGNFPDRFSGHQFPNYSSELNVNALLLGDSALYLCASSSFRDSVGTDTQYFGPGTRLTVL.

The chain combines TRBV27 with TRBJ1-6; D ambiguous. Germline CDR1 reads MNHEY; CDR2 reads SMNVEV (reference sequence). The V end lost 5 bases, the J end lost 9 bases, and 8 bases lay between the germline ends. The CDR3 covers 12 residues. Here the CDR3 DNA reads TGTGCCAGCAGTCCGCTTGGTTCACCCCTCCACTTT. Translated: CASSPLGSPLHF.

This sequence joins TRBV28 and TRBJ2-7; D perhaps matches TRBD2 (6 bases). The CDR3 extends over 13 amino acids. Germline assignment: CDR1 MDHEN and CDR2 SYDVKM. Trimming shortened V by 5 bases and J by 6 bases, and 14 bases separated the two germline ends. The CDR3 spells CASSTNPGLEQYF. Here the CDR3 DNA reads TGTGCCAGCAGTACGAACCCGGGACTCGAGCAGTACTTC. Drawing the rest from reference TRBV28 and TRBJ2-7, the complete variable domain is DVKVTQSSRYLVKRTGEKVFLECVQDMDHENMFWYRQDPGLGLRLIYFSYDVKMKEKGDIPEGYSVSREKKERFSLILESASTNQTSMYLCASSTNPGLEQYFGPGTRLTVT.

The CDR3 coding sequence is TGTGCCAGCAGTTTCGACAGGGAAGGTATTCAGTACTTC. Its translation is CASSFDREGIQYF. The J gene is TRBJ2-4, the V gene TRBV6-2 or TRBV6-3, with 7 bases matching TRBD1. CDR1 is MNHEY, CDR2 SVGEGT, per germline. V shed 4 bases, J shed 10 bases, and the junction held 7 bases outside the gene matches. The CDR3 consists of 13 residues.

The chain carries TRBV6-4 and TRBJ1-5, with unresolved D. Germline lookup yields CDR1 MRHNA and CDR2 SNTAGT. Trimming took off 6 bases at V and 1 base at J, with 7 bases between the two ends. The CDR3 is 13 amino acids. CDR3 sequence reads: CASSVDSNQPQHF. DNA for the CDR3: TGTGCCAGCAGCGTGGACAGCAATCAGCCCCAGCATTTT.

This chain connects TRBV18 to TRBJ2-7, with D maybe TRBD1 (5 bases). Trimming removed 4 bases at V and 4 bases at J, with 11 bases between. Germline V gene data show CDR1 as KGHSH and CDR2 as LQKENI. The CDR3 totals 13 residues. CDR3 amino acids: CASSRPGIYEQYF. CDR3 nucleotides: TGTGCCAGCTCACGGCCAGGGATATACGAGCAGTACTTC.

The chain is built from TRBV27 and TRBJ1-6, with 7 bases that match TRBD1. Germline CDR1 is MNHEY and CDR2 is SMNVEV (reference sequence). Trimming at V came to 7 bases and at J to 10 bases, leaving 7 bases not matched to a gene. The CDR3 extends over 13 amino acids. CDR3 amino acids: CASNRQGSSPLHF. The CDR3 region has the DNA TGTGCCAGCAACCGACAGGGTTCATCACCCCTCCACTTT.

The chain links TRBV15 to TRBJ2-7, with TRBD1 identical over 7 bases. This CDR3 is built from 15 residues. V gave up 1 base and J gave up 2 bases; unmatched junction bases: 5. Germline CDR1 and CDR2: LNHNV and YYDKDF (reference sequence). CDR3 sequence: CATSRGQGTPYEQYF. CDR3 nucleotide sequence: TGTGCCACCAGCAGAGGACAGGGTACGCCCTACGAGCAGTACTTC.

V is TRBV4-3 and J is TRBJ1-1; 10 nucleotides match TRBD1. This CDR3 spans 15 amino acids. J gave up 0 bases and V 3 bases, and 1 base lay outside the gene matches. Germline-derived CDR1 and CDR2 are LGHNA and YSLEER. DNA of the CDR3: TGCGCCAGCAGCCAGGGGACAGGGGTGAACACTGAAGCTTTCTTT. Protein sequence: CASSQGTGVNTEAFF.

This clone was seen only once. This sequence joins TRBV19 and TRBJ1-2; D gene ambiguous. Germline V gene sequence: CDR1 LNHDA, CDR2 SQIVND (reference sequence). V lost 0 bases and J lost 8, with 13 bases in between. This CDR3 has 14 residues. The CDR3 here is CASSIDTAYDGYTF. CDR3 coding DNA: TGTGCCAGTAGTATAGACACGGCCTATGACGGCTACACCTTC.